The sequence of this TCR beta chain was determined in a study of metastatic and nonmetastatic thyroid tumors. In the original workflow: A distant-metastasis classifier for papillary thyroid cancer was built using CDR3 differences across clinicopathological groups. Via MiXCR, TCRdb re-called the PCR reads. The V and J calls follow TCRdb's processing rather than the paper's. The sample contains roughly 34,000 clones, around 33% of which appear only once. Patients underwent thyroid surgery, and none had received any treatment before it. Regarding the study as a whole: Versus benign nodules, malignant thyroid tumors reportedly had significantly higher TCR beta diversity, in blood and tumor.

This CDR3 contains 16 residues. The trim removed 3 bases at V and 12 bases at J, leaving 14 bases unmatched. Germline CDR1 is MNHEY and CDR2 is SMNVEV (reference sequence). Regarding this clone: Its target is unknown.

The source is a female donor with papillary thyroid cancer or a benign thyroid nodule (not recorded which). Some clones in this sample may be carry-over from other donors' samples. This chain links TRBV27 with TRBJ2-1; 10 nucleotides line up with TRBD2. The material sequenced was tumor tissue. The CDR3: CASSFIAGGPQMTQFF. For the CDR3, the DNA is TGTGCCAGCAGTTTTATAGCGGGAGGTCCACAAATGACGCAGTTCTTC.